Below, one T cell receptor beta chain is given with its context. The antigen remains unidentified. This sample is part of a study of OX40 agonist ivuxolimab in advanced cancers. Regarding the study as a whole: Compared with CD4+, CD8+ T cells on average had more expanded clones. Expansion of clones was among the lowest in partial responders at 0.1-3.0 mg/kg.

Method: immunoSEQ multiplex PCR; TCRdb's copy keeps in-frame clones and lacks some. The sample contains about 62,000 clones, 90% to 95% of which appear only once. The CDR3 extends over 17 amino acids. CDR1 and CDR2 (germline): SEHNR, FQNEAQ (reference sequence). The germline V and J ends were trimmed by 1 base and 0 bases, with 14 bases remaining between them. The V gene is TRBV7-9, the J gene TRBJ2-3, with D unclear. The source was CD4+ or CD8+ T cells sorted from blood, collected in a trial of the OX40 agonist ivuxolimab. This TCR was recovered from an adult with an advanced solid tumor such as melanoma, head and neck, liver or kidney cancer. CDR3 loop: CASSLGAAFPSTDTQYF. The CDR3 region has the DNA TGTGCCAGCAGCTTAGGTGCAGCCTTTCCTAGCACAGATACGCAGTATTTT.